This T cell receptor beta chain is from a study of chemoradiotherapy in HPV16-positive cancers. Study summary: Functional T-cell assays on a couple of HPV16-positive patients' cells defined candidate HPV-specific clones and common TCR motifs.

Study observations and caveats: Candidate HPV-specific clones and E7-related TCR motifs grew in tumor during treatment.

Data came from immunoSEQ multiplex PCR; TCRdb stores just in-frame clones and leaves some out. The sample shows about 23,000 clones, approximately 84% of them seen only once. Germline V gene sequence: CDR1 SGHAT, CDR2 FQNNGV. V was trimmed by 5 bases and J by 0 bases, leaving 15 bases between them. The CDR3 has 16 residues. Repertoires were sampled repeatedly during chemoradiotherapy. Comment on this clone: Its target is unknown.

This receptor was taken from a human donor with HPV-associated anogenital cancer. The chain has TRBV11-2 and TRBJ2-3; possible D gene TRBD2, 6 bases. The starting material was blood, obtained from a patient who underwent chemoradiotherapy. As DNA, the CDR3 is TGTGCCAGCAGCGCCAGAGCCGGGACTAGCACAGATACGCAGTATTTT. This codes for CASSARAGTSTDTQYF.